What follows is one T cell receptor beta chain and its context. The sample comes from a study of blood T cell repertoires in COVID-19. V was cut by 6 bases and J by 9 bases, with 12 bases left in between. The CDR3 loop spans 12 amino acids. Germline V CDR1 and CDR2: KGHSH, LQKENI. Here immunoSEQ multiplex PCR was the method, and the copy in TCRdb shows in-frame clones only, minus some. The sample has over 150,000 clones; approximately 85% are singletons. The clonotype was recovered from a man between 60 and 75 years old with COVID-19, enrolled during active disease. V gene TRBV18 combines with J gene TRBJ1-5, with D tentatively TRBD1 (5 bases). Sequencing input: peripheral blood. The CDR3 DNA is TGTGCCAGCTCCCGGTCCCAGGGGCCCCAGCATTTT. It codes for CASSRSQGPQHF. Full variable domain (rest looked up from reference TRBV18 and TRBJ1-5): NAGVMQNPRHLVRRRGQEARLRCSPMKGHSHVYWYRQLPEEGLKFMVYLQKENIIDESGMPKERFSAEFPKEGPSILRIQQVVRGDSAAYFCASSRSQGPQHFGDGTRLSIL.